The clone carrying this TCR beta chain was detected only a few times. The sample belongs to a study of T cells after yellow fever vaccination. The CDR3 loop spans 16 amino acids. Trimming took off 6 bases at V and 4 bases at J, with 21 bases between the two ends. CDR1 and CDR2 from the germline V gene are MNHNS and SASEGT. MiXCR, applied by TCRdb to the 5' RACE reads, yields one record per CDR3 protein. The table lists approximately 250,000 distinct CDR3 sequences, more than 6.5% of them singletons, with about 0.95% in the top ten. The sequence was obtained from a man aged 25 to 45 who received the YFV17D yellow fever vaccine. This material consisted of CD4+ T cells sorted from PBMCs, taken on the day of the yellow fever booster vaccination. The V call is TRBV6-1, the J call TRBJ2-5, with a weak D call TRBD2 (6 bases). CDR3 region: CASRSVGSGARETQYF. DNA of the CDR3: TGTGCCAGCAGGAGCGTGGGGTCGGGAGCCCGAGAGACCCAGTACTTC.